The source of this T cell receptor (beta chain) is a study of T cells in Graves' hyperthyroidism and ophthalmopathy. The germline gives CDR1 SGHTA, CDR2 FQGTGA. V lost 5 bases to trimming and J lost 5 bases, with 9 bases between them. The CDR3 sequence is 13 residues long. This clonotype has a count of ten or more. From RNA transcripts, TCR beta CDR3 regions were amplified. First-round RT-PCR targeting the TCR CDR3 was performed with the HTBI primer set. TCRdb ran MiXCR on the multiplex PCR reads and lists one entry per CDR3 protein. The sample shows about 160,000 distinct CDR3 sequences, over 8% of them seen only once.

Source material: blood. V is TRBV7-3 and J is TRBJ2-2, with no clear D. This clonotype originated in a woman aged 18-29 years with Graves' hyperthyroidism that later progressed to Graves' ophthalmopathy. CDR3 residues: CASSAQSTGELFF. CDR3 sequence (DNA): TGTGCCAGCAGCGCGCAGTCAACCGGGGAGCTGTTTTTT.